Listed below are T cell receptor beta chains from one sample, sequenced in a study of response to subunit inactivated influenza vaccine. A single record per CDR3 protein comes from TCRdb applying MiXCR to the RT-PCR reads. Among about 800,000 distinct CDR3 sequences listed, around 20% were seen once. Specimen: PBMCs from blood, collected roughly 5 days after vaccination. Receptors were obtained from a man aged 45-65 years who received an inactivated influenza vaccine. CDR3s include the opening cysteine and the closing phenylalanine or tryptophan. The D gene is left open where the match is weak. The size of a clone is reported for some rows only, either as once, few or many, or as a class for expanded clones.

size,D,V,J,DNA,CDR3
NA,NA,TRBV3-1,TRBJ1-2,TGTGCCAGCAGCCTCTCGACAGTCTATGGCTACACCTTC,CASSLSTVYGYTF
NA,NA,TRBV29-1,TRBJ2-1,TGCAGCGTTGCAGGGACTTTCTCCTACAATGAGCAGTTCTTC,CSVAGTFSYNEQFF
NA,NA,TRBV10-2,TRBJ2-1,TGCGCCAGCGTTTCTAGTACAGTCTCCTACAATGAGCAGTTCTTC,CASVSSTVSYNEQFF
NA,TRBD1,TRBV6-2/TRBV6-3,TRBJ2-4,TGTGCCAGCAGTTTAGACAGGGGGTCCTCCCCCCGCTCTCAGTACTTC,CASSLDRGSSPRSQYF
NA,TRBD2,TRBV29-1,TRBJ2-7,TGCAGCGTTCGACAGGGGCCTCCGGGACCAGCGGGGGGGAACTACGAGCAGTACTTC,CSVRQGPPGPAGGNYEQYF
few,NA,TRBV12-3/TRBV12-4,TRBJ2-7,TGTGCCAGCAGTTTTAGGGGAAACTACTACGAGCAGTACTTC,CASSFRGNYYEQYF
NA,NA,TRBV2,TRBJ2-7,TGTGCCAGCACTCCGGCCCAAAGCTCCTACGAGCAGTACTTC,CASTPAQSSYEQYF
NA,NA,TRBV29-1,TRBJ1-1,TGCAGCGTTCGGGGCGGATTGAGGGTGGCTGAAGCTTTCTTT,CSVRGGLRVAEAFF
NA,NA,TRBV5-1,TRBJ1-2,TGCGCCAGCAGCTTAGCCGGGACTCGAGAAGGCTACACCTTC,CASSLAGTREGYTF
NA,NA,TRBV5-1,TRBJ2-2,TGCGCCAGCAGCTTGGACCCAGTCGGCACCGGGGAGCTGTTTTTT,CASSLDPVGTGELFF
NA,NA,TRBV5-6,TRBJ2-6,TGTGCCAGCAGCCCTACCCCGAATACTGGGGCCAACGTCCTGACTTTC,CASSPTPNTGANVLTF
NA,TRBD1,TRBV12-3/TRBV12-4,TRBJ2-1,TGTACCAGCAGTCCATGGGGCCGGACAGGGGGCAATATTAATGAGCAGTTCTTC,CTSSPWGRTGGNINEQFF
NA,TRBD1,TRBV2,TRBJ2-1,TGTGCCAGCAGCGTGACAGGGGGTGGGGGGTTCTTC,CASSVTGGGGFF
few,NA,TRBV10-2,TRBJ1-1,TGCGCCAGCATCCAGGGGACATTGAACACTGAAGCTTTCTTT,CASIQGTLNTEAFF
few,NA,TRBV27,TRBJ2-3,TGTGCCAGCGGACAGAACACAGATACGCAGTATTTT,CASGQNTDTQYF
many,NA,TRBV12-3/TRBV12-4,TRBJ1-5,TGTGCCAGCAGTTTTTTTGGAGGGAATCAGCCCCAGCATTTT,CASSFFGGNQPQHF
few,TRBD2,TRBV5-1,TRBJ2-5,TGCGCCAGCAGCCCCGGGGGAGCGGGGACGGAAGAGACCCAGTACTTC,CASSPGGAGTEETQYF
NA,TRBD2,TRBV20-1,TRBJ2-7,TGCAGTGCTATCGGACTAGCGGACTACGAGCAGTACTTC,CSAIGLADYEQYF
NA,TRBD2,TRBV27,TRBJ2-7,TGTGCCAGCCGCCTAGCGGGAGGCCGCTACGAGCAGTACTTC,CASRLAGGRYEQYF
NA,NA,TRBV5-1,TRBJ2-1,TGCGCCAGCAGCCCACTGGGGGCAGTAAGGTTCTTC,CASSPLGAVRFF
NA,NA,TRBV28,TRBJ2-4,TGTGCCACGTGCAGGGGGGGAAACATTCAGTACTTC,CATCRGGNIQYF
NA,NA,TRBV20-1,TRBJ2-7,TGCAGTGCTAGATCCACAGGGAGGGGGGCCTACGAGCAGTACTTC,CSARSTGRGAYEQYF
NA,TRBD2,TRBV28,TRBJ2-1,TGTGCCAGCAGTTCTCCCGGGGAGCGGGGTTACAATGAGCAGTTCTTC,CASSSPGERGYNEQFF
NA,NA,TRBV24-1,TRBJ2-3,TGTGCCACCAGTGGAGCGGGCGGCACAGATACGCAGTATTTT,CATSGAGGTDTQYF
NA,NA,TRBV5-1,TRBJ2-2,TGCGCCAGCAGCTTGGATGGTACACCCACCGGGGAGCTGTTTTTT,CASSLDGTPTGELFF
few,NA,TRBV7-9,TRBJ1-5,TGTGCCAGCAGCTTAGCGGGGCAGGAGACCCAGCATTTT,CASSLAGQETQHF
few,NA,TRBV5-1,TRBJ2-1,TGCGCCAGCAGCTTGGAGGTTAGAGGGGGAGATGAGCAGTTCTTC,CASSLEVRGGDEQFF
NA,NA,TRBV19,TRBJ2-4,TGTGCCAGTAGTCCAGTCCCACAGGGTTCGACCAAAAACATTCAGTACTTC,CASSPVPQGSTKNIQYF
NA,TRBD2,TRBV29-1,TRBJ2-5,TGCAGCGCTTTAGCGGGAGCCGTTGAGACCCAGTACTTC,CSALAGAVETQYF
many,TRBD2,TRBV6-2/TRBV6-3,TRBJ2-2,TGTGCCAGCAGTTACCCATCGCTAGCGGGGAGTATCGGGGAGCTGTTTTTT,CASSYPSLAGSIGELFF
few,NA,TRBV11-2,TRBJ1-5,TGTGCCAGCAGCTTACCGCCCGCGAATCAGCCCCAGCATTTT,CASSLPPANQPQHF
few,NA,TRBV12-3/TRBV12-4,TRBJ1-5,TGTGCCAGCAGTTTGTCCAGGGAAGGCAATCAGCCCCAGCATTTT,CASSLSREGNQPQHF
NA,TRBD1,TRBV28,TRBJ2-2,TGTGCCAGCATTCCTGTGGGACAGGGGAAGGGGGAGCTGTTTTTT,CASIPVGQGKGELFF
NA,TRBD1,TRBV29-1,TRBJ2-7,TGCAGCGCTACACCAACAGGGGCAAGCTCCTACGAGCAGTACTTC,CSATPTGASSYEQYF
NA,NA,TRBV7-8,TRBJ1-1,TGTGCCAGCAGCTCAACCCTAGGAGGGGCAAGTGCTTTCTTT,CASSSTLGGASAFF
few,NA,TRBV20-1,TRBJ1-1,TGCAGTGCTACCGGGACTTTGGGGGGGACTGAAGCTTTCTTT,CSATGTLGGTEAFF
few,NA,TRBV7-9,TRBJ2-7,TGTGCCAGCAGTTTCGCAGTGGGCGAGCAGTACTTC,CASSFAVGEQYF
NA,TRBD2,TRBV20-1,TRBJ2-7,TGCAGTGCTCCTAGGGACTATGCCGAGCAGTACTTC,CSAPRDYAEQYF
NA,TRBD1,TRBV20-1,TRBJ1-1,TGCAGGGCCGACAGGGGGCGCGAAAGCACTGAAGCTTTCTTT,CRADRGRESTEAFF
few,TRBD1,TRBV19,TRBJ2-1,TGTGCCAGTAGTCCTACAGGGGGACAACCCTACAATGAGCAGTTCTTC,CASSPTGGQPYNEQFF
few,NA,TRBV5-1,TRBJ2-1,TGCGCCAGCAGCTTTAGGGAGTACAATGAGCAGTTCTTC,CASSFREYNEQFF
NA,NA,TRBV5-1,TRBJ1-1,TGCGCCAGCAGCATCGGGACTAACTCAGGGGACACTGAAGCTTTCTTT,CASSIGTNSGDTEAFF
many,NA,TRBV6-5,TRBJ1-5,TGTGCCAGCAGTTACGACGACAGGACGCAGCCCCAGCATTTT,CASSYDDRTQPQHF
few,NA,TRBV2,TRBJ1-4,TGTGCCAGCAGTGAGGGCAGGGCTAATGAAAAACTGTTTTTT,CASSEGRANEKLFF
few,NA,TRBV13,TRBJ2-1,TGTGCCAGCAGCTTAGCACCAGGGGAGCAGAGCTCCTACAATGAGCAGTTCTTC,CASSLAPGEQSSYNEQFF
few,NA,TRBV6-1,TRBJ1-6,TGTGCCAGCAGTCTGGGTTTCGGTTCACCCCTCCACTTT,CASSLGFGSPLHF
few,NA,TRBV5-4,TRBJ1-2,TGTGCCAGCAGCTTGGAAGGGGACGGCTATGGCTACACCTTC,CASSLEGDGYGYTF
many,NA,TRBV5-1,TRBJ1-6,TGCGCCAGCAGCGCTGACAGGAGTAATTCACCCCTCCACTTT,CASSADRSNSPLHF
NA,NA,TRBV12-3/TRBV12-4,TRBJ2-5,TGTGCCAGCAGTTTAGAACAGGTGGGAGAGACCCAGTACTTC,CASSLEQVGETQYF
NA,NA,TRBV13,TRBJ2-6,TGTGCCAGCAGCTTAACGGGAAGACTAACCTCCTCGAATGGGGCCAACGTCCTGACTTTC,CASSLTGRLTSSNGANVLTF
NA,TRBD1,TRBV7-2,TRBJ1-2,TGTGCCAGCAGCTTAACCGGGACAGCCCTCGGGTATGGCTACACCTTC,CASSLTGTALGYGYTF
NA,NA,TRBV18,TRBJ2-2,TGTGCCAGCTCACGGGACGGTTACACCGGGGAGCTGTTTTTT,CASSRDGYTGELFF
NA,NA,TRBV10-3,TRBJ2-5,TGTGCCATCACGTCCACGTCGGTAGAGACCCAGTACTTC,CAITSTSVETQYF
few,NA,TRBV9,TRBJ1-4,TGTGCCACCGATGGCCAAAGAAGGTTTTTT,CATDGQRRFF
few,NA,TRBV7-2,TRBJ1-2,TGTGCCAGCAGCTTGTCACAGGGATGGGGAGGCTACACCTTC,CASSLSQGWGGYTF
NA,NA,TRBV12-3/TRBV12-4,TRBJ2-3,TGTGCCAGCAGCATAGGGGGGGGCCCAGATACGCAGTATTTT,CASSIGGGPDTQYF
few,TRBD1,TRBV5-1,TRBJ2-5,TGCGCCAGCAGCTCGGGACAGGGGAGTTGGGGAGAGACCCAGTACTTC,CASSSGQGSWGETQYF
NA,TRBD2,TRBV6-1,TRBJ2-1,TGTGCCAGCAGCCTAACCCCAAGGACTAGCGGCACCATTTACAATGAGCAGTTCTTC,CASSLTPRTSGTIYNEQFF
few,NA,TRBV5-1,TRBJ2-5,TGCGCCAGCAGTACTAGGGCCCAAGAGACCCAGTACTTC,CASSTRAQETQYF
few,TRBD1,TRBV10-3,TRBJ2-7,TGTGCCATCAGTGATGCCGGGACAGCGATCTACGAGCAGTACTTC,CAISDAGTAIYEQYF